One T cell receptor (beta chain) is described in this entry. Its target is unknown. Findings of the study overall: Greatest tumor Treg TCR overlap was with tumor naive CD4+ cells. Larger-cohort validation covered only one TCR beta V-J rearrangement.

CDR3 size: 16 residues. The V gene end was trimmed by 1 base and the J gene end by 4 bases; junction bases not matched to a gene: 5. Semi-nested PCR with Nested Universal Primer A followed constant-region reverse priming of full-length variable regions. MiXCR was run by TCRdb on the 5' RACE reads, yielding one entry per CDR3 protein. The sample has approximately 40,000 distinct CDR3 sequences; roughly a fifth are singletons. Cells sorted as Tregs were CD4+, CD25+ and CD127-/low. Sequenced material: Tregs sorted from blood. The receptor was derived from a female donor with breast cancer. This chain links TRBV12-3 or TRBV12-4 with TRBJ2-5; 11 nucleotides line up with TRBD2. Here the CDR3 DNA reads TGTGCCAGCAGTTTAGGCCTAGCGGGAGGAGGAGAGACCCAGTACTTC. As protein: CASSLGLAGGGETQYF.